This is a list of T cell receptor beta chains from one sample in a study of Ad26.COV2.S vaccination and SARS-CoV-2 variants. Assay: immunoSEQ multiplex PCR; the TCRdb copy retains only in-frame clones and omits some. Seen here are around 450,000 clones, less than 95% observed once, and the top ten hold more than 3.5%. This sample comprised peripheral blood, obtained in a trial of Ad26.COV2.S vaccine versus placebo. The receptors shown here come from a person aged 18-60 years who received the Ad26.COV2.S COVID-19 vaccine or a placebo. Each CDR3 is given with its conserved first and last residue. A D gene is named only where the DNA matches it firmly. Clone size is not always given. Where it is, it says once, few, many or a class for expanded clones.

d_call j_call v_call clone_size cdr3_aa cdr3_nt
TRBD1 TRBJ1-6 TRBV10-3 . CAISGTGINSPLHF TGTGCCATCAGTGGGACAGGCATAAATTCACCCCTCCACTTT
. TRBJ2-2 TRBV7-2 . CASRVAGLSGELFF TGTGCCAGCCGGGTAGCTGGGTTATCCGGGGAGCTGTTTTTT
. TRBJ1-1 TRBV12-3/TRBV12-4 once CASIDNRGGEAFF TGTGCCAGCATCGACAACCGCGGGGGTGAAGCTTTCTTT
TRBD2 TRBJ2-1 TRBV7-3 . CASSLMTRLAGYNEQFF TGTGCCAGCAGCTTAATGACGCGTCTAGCGGGGTACAATGAGCAGTTCTTC
TRBD1 TRBJ2-3 TRBV29-1 . CSVDGTGTKTDTQYF TGCAGCGTTGATGGGACAGGAACAAAAACAGATACGCAGTATTTT
TRBD2 TRBJ2-3 TRBV5-1 . CASSLVVSPSGRVTDTQYF TGCGCCAGCAGCTTGGTGGTGTCACCAAGCGGGAGAGTGACAGATACGCAGTATTTT
. TRBJ2-3 TRBV5-5 . CASSLAGAGWVSDTQYF TGTGCCAGCAGCTTGGCCGGGGCAGGGTGGGTGTCCGATACGCAGTATTTT
TRBD2 TRBJ2-3 TRBV30 . CAWSSGRAGTDTQYF TGTGCCTGGAGTAGCGGGAGGGCCGGCACAGATACGCAGTATTTT
TRBD1 TRBJ2-7 TRBV19 . CASSPGQGSSYEQYF TGTGCCAGTAGTCCCGGACAGGGGAGCTCCTACGAGCAGTACTTC
TRBD1 TRBJ1-5 TRBV10-3 . CAIGTGGNQPQHF TGTGCCATCGGGACAGGGGGGAATCAGCCCCAGCATTTT
. TRBJ1-2 TRBV11-2 . CASSLDRGRFHGYTF TGTGCCAGCAGCTTAGATCGGGGCAGGTTTCATGGCTACACCTTC
. TRBJ2-7 TRBV7-8 . CASRQASSYEQYF TGTGCCAGCCGGCAAGCAAGTTCCTACGAGCAGTACTTC
TRBD2 TRBJ2-1 TRBV10-3 . CAISGGAGGLSDEQFF TGTGCCATCAGTGGTGGAGCGGGAGGGCTTAGCGATGAGCAGTTCTTC
. TRBJ2-3 TRBV10-3 . CAISEYTDTQYF TGTGCCATCAGTGAGTACACAGATACGCAGTATTTT
TRBD1 TRBJ2-1 TRBV9 . CASSSRTGGIGSSYNEQFF TGTGCCAGCAGCTCCAGGACAGGGGGCATCGGGAGCTCCTACAATGAGCAGTTCTTC
. TRBJ1-1 TRBV15 . CATSRDRAMNTEAFF TGTGCCACCAGCAGAGATCGAGCCATGAACACTGAAGCTTTCTTT
. TRBJ1-1 TRBV6-1 . CASSEEGVWVGNTEAFF TGTGCCAGCAGTGAAGAGGGGGTTTGGGTAGGTAACACTGAAGCTTTCTTT
TRBD1 TRBJ2-7 TRBV28 . CASRDGQGFSYEQYF TGTGCCAGCAGAGATGGACAGGGCTTTTCCTACGAGCAGTACTTC
. TRBJ2-7 TRBV7-2 . CASSPLVEQYF TGTGCCAGCAGCCCCCTGGTTGAGCAGTACTTC
. TRBJ1-1 TRBV20-1 . CSVRTEAFF TGCAGCGTAAGGACTGAAGCTTTCTTT
. TRBJ2-5 TRBV11-3 . CASSQTLSGAQYF TGTGCCAGCAGCCAAACACTCTCGGGGGCCCAGTACTTC
. TRBJ2-7 TRBV30 . CAWSGFSSEQYF TGTGCCTGGAGTGGGTTCTCGTCCGAGCAGTACTTC
. TRBJ2-2 TRBV6-5 few CASSYGSAGELFF TGTGCCAGCAGTTATGGGAGTGCCGGGGAGCTGTTTTTT
. TRBJ1-2 TRBV6-2/TRBV6-3 few CASSTSIQGFYGYTF TGTGCCAGCAGTACCTCAATACAGGGTTTTTATGGCTACACCTTC
. TRBJ2-7 TRBV7-2 once CASSAGPPQVYEQYF TGTGCCAGCAGCGCGGGGCCCCCTCAAGTCTACGAGCAGTACTTC
TRBD1 TRBJ2-7 TRBV12-3/TRBV12-4 . CASRGDRSYEQYF TGTGCCAGCAGGGGGGACAGGTCCTACGAGCAGTACTTC
. TRBJ2-1 TRBV20-1 . CSARLVHEQFF TGCAGTGCTAGATTGGTGCATGAGCAGTTCTTC
. TRBJ2-3 TRBV29-1 . CSVERPDSTDTQYF TGCAGCGTGGAAAGACCGGATAGCACAGATACGCAGTATTTT
TRBD1 TRBJ1-5 TRBV28 . CASNRGSDRGKLIPQHF TGTGCCAGCAACAGAGGTTCTGACAGGGGGAAACTAATCCCCCAGCATTTT
. TRBJ2-7 TRBV19 . CASRKTESYEQYF TGTGCCAGTAGGAAGACAGAGTCCTACGAGCAGTACTTC
. TRBJ2-1 TRBV5-5 . CASSFGVSVHEQFF TGTGCCAGCAGCTTCGGGGTCTCAGTACATGAGCAGTTCTTC